Shown below are 32 T cell receptor beta chains from a single sample sequenced in a study of blood T cells in healthy people across ages. For the second PCR, which ran for roughly 6 to 11 cycles, a sample-barcoded 5' primer and a J-beta primer mix were used. TCRdb independently ran MiXCR on the 5' RACE reads; one entry per CDR3 protein. Among approximately 1.5 million distinct CDR3 sequences listed, under 55% were seen once. The sequencing input was blood. These receptors all stem from a woman aged 18-29 years in good health.

The chain carries TRBV5-5 and TRBJ2-7, with D tentatively TRBD1 (5 bases). The length of the CDR3 is 14 residues. Germline V gives CDR1 SGHKS, CDR2 YYEKEE (reference sequence). The germline V and J ends were trimmed by 4 bases and 10 bases, with 21 bases remaining between them. Written as DNA, the CDR3 is TGTGCCAGCAGCCGCGACGGATCTCAGGGATACCAGTACTTC. Translated: CASSRDGSQGYQYF.

The chain couples TRBV7-9 to TRBJ2-7; 7 nucleotides agree with TRBD2. CDR1 and CDR2 (germline): SEHNR, FQNEAQ (reference sequence). This CDR3 has 18 residues. Trimming cost V 5 bases and J 5 bases; bases outside gene matches: 21. CDR3 bases: TGTGCCAGCAGCGGGGAGGCTAGCGGAATGAGGAGCACCCACGAGCAGTACTTC. Residues: CASSGEASGMRSTHEQYF.

V usage is TRBV19 and J usage is TRBJ2-7; D perhaps matches TRBD2 (6 bases). The V and J ends lost 5 bases and 2 bases respectively, with 13 bases between them. The CDR3 sequence is 14 residues long. Germline CDR1 reads LNHDA; CDR2 reads SQIVND (reference sequence). CDR3 DNA: TGTGCCAGTAGTGTAGGGACTTCCGCCTACGAGCAGTACTTC. This gives the protein CASSVGTSAYEQYF.

This clonotype was seen a few times. The genes are TRBV20-1 and TRBJ2-1, with a tentative D call TRBD1 (5 bases). CDR1 is DFQATT and CDR2 is SNEGSKA in the germline V gene (reference sequence). Trimming took off 6 bases at V and 4 bases at J, with 16 bases between the two ends. This CDR3 is 14 amino acids long. The CDR3 loop is CSAIVRGSYNEQFF. CDR3 coding DNA: TGCAGTGCAATAGTTAGGGGTTCATACAATGAGCAGTTCTTC.

The chain joins TRBV10-3 to TRBJ1-1; 10 bases map to TRBD1. Germline values: CDR1 ENHRY, CDR2 SYGVKD. The CDR3 has 16 residues. With 0 bases clipped from V and 4 bases from J, the junction kept 5 bases outside the gene matches. CDR3 in amino acids: CAISESWTGGGTEAFF. DNA of the CDR3: TGTGCCATCAGTGAGTCTTGGACAGGGGGAGGCACTGAAGCTTTCTTT.

This clonotype was observed a handful of times. The rearrangement links TRBV4-2 to TRBJ2-6, with D hard to call. The CDR3 loop spans 16 amino acids. V lost 0 bases and J 2 bases, leaving 8 bases between the germline ends. Germline CDR1 is LGHNA and CDR2 is YNFKEQ. Here the CDR3 reads CASSQDRTAGANVLTF. The CDR3, as DNA: TGTGCCAGCAGCCAAGATAGGACGGCTGGGGCCAACGTCCTGACTTTC.

V is TRBV24-1 and J is TRBJ2-1, with 9 bases aligning to TRBD2. The DNA end lines up better with TRBJ2-7; the J call may be wrong. CDR3 length: 16 residues. Germline CDR1 is KGHDR and CDR2 is SFDVKD. The CDR3 is CATSDPGTSSYNEQYF. As DNA, the CDR3 is TGTGCCACCAGTGACCCAGGGACTAGCTCCTACAATGAGCAGTACTTC.

This clonotype was found a few times. The genes are TRBV4-3 and TRBJ2-4; 9 bases fit TRBD1. The CDR3 loop spans 14 amino acids. V lost 4 bases to trimming and J lost 7 bases; unmatched junction nucleotides: 5. Germline V lookup: CDR1 LGHNA, CDR2 YSLEER. The CDR3, as DNA: TGCGCCAGCAGCCGACTCGGACAGGGGAACATTCAGTACTTC. It translates to CASSRLGQGNIQYF.

This chain connects TRBV11-3 to TRBJ2-2; 8 nucleotides align to TRBD2. Germline loops: CDR1 SGHNT, CDR2 YENEEA. CDR3 length equals 18 residues. J gave up 2 bases and V 1 base, and 9 bases lay outside the gene matches. Written as DNA, the CDR3 is TGTGCCAGCAGCTTAGGGGTCCGGGGGGGCCTTAACACCGGGGAGCTGTTTTTT. Translated: CASSLGVRGGLNTGELFF. The full variable domain, in which reference TRBV11-3 and TRBJ2-2 provide the parts outside the CDR3, is EAGVVQSPRYKIIEKKQPVAFWCNPISGHNTLYWYLQNLGQGPELLIRYENEEAVDDSQLPKDRFSAERLKGVDSTLKIQPAELGDSAVYLCASSLGVRGGLNTGELFFGEGSRLTVL.

This clonotype was observed a few times. The chain is built from TRBV7-9 and TRBJ2-7; D gene ambiguous. Trimming cost V 5 bases and J 6 bases, with 14 bases left between them. Germline CDR1 SEHNR, CDR2 FQNEAQ (reference sequence). The CDR3 extends over 13 amino acids. DNA for the CDR3: TGTGCCAGCAGCCCCCCCGCTGCCGGCGAGCAGTACTTC. Protein sequence: CASSPPAAGEQYF.

The gene calls are TRBV6-4 and TRBJ2-3; 11 nucleotides align to TRBD2. The length of the CDR3 is 17 residues. Germline lookup yields CDR1 MRHNA and CDR2 SNTAGT. V lost 0 bases, J lost 5 bases, and 7 bases stayed unmatched. This CDR3 reads CASSDSTSGGPQDTQYF. For the CDR3, the DNA is TGTGCCAGCAGTGACTCCACTAGCGGGGGACCTCAAGATACGCAGTATTTT.

The genes are TRBV29-1 and TRBJ1-2; TRBD1 aligns across 12 bases. This CDR3 spans 15 amino acids. V was pared by 7 bases and J by 4 bases, with 10 bases of the junction left unmatched. CDR1 is SQVTM and CDR2 is ANQGSEA in the germline V gene. The CDR3 DNA reads TGCAGCGATACCGGGCCGGGACAGGGGGCCTATGGCTACACCTTC. Amino acids: CSDTGPGQGAYGYTF. Drawing the rest from reference TRBV29-1 and TRBJ1-2, the complete variable domain is SAVISQKPSRDICQRGTSLTIQCQVDSQVTMMFWYRQQPGQSLTLIATANQGSEATYESGFVIDKFPISRPNLTFSTLTVSNMSPEDSSIYLCSDTGPGQGAYGYTFGSGTRLTVV.

This clonotype was seen a handful of times. The V and J genes are TRBV20-1 and TRBJ2-5; tentative D call: TRBD1 (5 bases). With 2 bases removed from V and 5 bases from J, the gap between germline ends came to 15 bases. Germline V lookup: CDR1 DFQATT, CDR2 SNEGSKA (reference sequence). The CDR3 is 14 amino acids. CDR3 protein: CSARISGYVETQYF. The CDR3 nucleotides read TGCAGTGCTAGAATTTCAGGGTACGTCGAGACCCAGTACTTC.

This chain joins TRBV4-2 and TRBJ1-1, with a tentative D call TRBD1 (6 bases). Germline CDR1 reads LGHNA; CDR2 reads YNFKEQ. The V gene lost 3 bases and the J gene lost 5 bases, with 13 bases spanning the gap. The CDR3 is 14 amino acids. The CDR3 nucleotides are TGTGCCAGCAGCCATGTCCGAGGGGGTACTGAAGCTTTCTTT. This sequence encodes CASSHVRGGTEAFF.

On this clonotype: One end of the junction varies from germline; a read error may be responsible. This chain uses TRBV4-3 with TRBJ2-3; D not certain. Germline V lookup: CDR1 LGHNA, CDR2 YSLEER. The CDR3 is made up of 14 amino acids. The CDR3 here is CASSQADSTDTQYF. CDR3 DNA sequence: TGCGCCAGTAGCCAGGCGGATAGCACAGATACGCAGTATTTT.

The chain uses TRBV10-2 and TRBJ1-2, with a tentative D call TRBD1 (6 bases). The CDR3 covers 12 residues. Trimming shortened V by 3 bases and J by 8 bases, and 10 bases separated the two germline ends. Germline CDR1 and CDR2: WSHSY and SAAADI. DNA of the CDR3: TGCGCCAGCAGTGAATGGGGGCCCGGCTACACCTTC. This encodes CASSEWGPGYTF.

The chain joins TRBV15 to TRBJ1-4, with D unresolved. The germline V and J ends were trimmed by 3 bases and 4 bases, with 15 bases remaining between them. The CDR3 runs to 16 residues. Germline V lookup: CDR1 LNHNV, CDR2 YYDKDF (reference sequence). CDR3 sequence: CATSRGVGFYNEKLFF. The CDR3 region has the DNA TGTGCCACCAGCAGGGGAGTTGGGTTTTATAATGAAAAACTGTTTTTT.

The V and J genes are TRBV30 and TRBJ2-2; D gene unclear. This CDR3 comprises 10 residues. Germline assignment: CDR1 GTSNPN and CDR2 SVGIG (reference sequence). V lost 4 bases, J lost 6 bases, and 3 bases lay in between. The CDR3 reads CAWKAGELFF. The CDR3 nucleotides are TGTGCCTGGAAAGCCGGGGAGCTGTTTTTT.

This clonotype was seen only a few times. The chain's CDR3 is CASSQDQTSAGSYNEQFF. The CDR3 nucleotides are TGTGCCAGCAGCCAAGACCAAACCTCCGCGGGATCTTACAATGAGCAGTTCTTC. The rearrangement uses TRBV4-2 and TRBJ2-1; D is possibly TRBD2 (6 bases). Trimming pared 0 bases from V and 4 bases from J, leaving 19 bases between. The CDR3 sequence is 18 residues long. CDR1 and CDR2 from the germline V gene are LGHNA and YNFKEQ.

There are a few counts of this clonotype. V usage is TRBV12-3 or TRBV12-4 and J usage is TRBJ2-3; the D call may be TRBD1 or TRBD2 (5 bases each). The CDR3 sequence is 15 residues long. V lost 6 bases and J 1 base, leaving 14 bases between the germline ends. In DNA, the CDR3 is TGTGCCAGCAGAAACGAGGGGCATGGCACAGATACGCAGTATTTT. It translates to CASRNEGHGTDTQYF.

This clonotype was recorded a few times. V gene TRBV3-1 combines with J gene TRBJ2-5; no reliable D call. There are 14 residues in the CDR3. Per the germline V gene, CDR1 is LGHDT and CDR2 is YNNKEL (reference sequence). V was pared by 3 bases and J by 0 bases, with 8 bases between. The CDR3 DNA is TGTGCCAGCAGCCATCGGACGTACCAAGAGACCCAGTACTTC. This gives the protein CASSHRTYQETQYF.

This chain joins TRBV19 and TRBJ2-1; D might be TRBD2 (5 bases). Trimming left V 5 bases short and J 6 bases short, with 17 bases between. Germline V gene lookup returns CDR1 LNHDA and CDR2 SQIVND (reference sequence). This CDR3 contains 15 residues. CDR3 residues: CASSLTSIVGNEQFF. DNA of the CDR3: TGTGCCAGTAGTCTAACTAGTATTGTGGGCAATGAGCAGTTCTTC.

This clonotype was detected only a few times. This chain connects TRBV29-1 to TRBJ1-5; 7 bases line up with TRBD1. J gave up 3 bases and V 4 bases, and 3 bases lay outside the gene matches. In germline, CDR1 is SQVTM, CDR2 ANQGSEA. The CDR3 consists of 13 residues. The CDR3 is CSVGDSYNQPQHF. CDR3 nucleotides: TGCAGCGTTGGGGACAGTTACAATCAGCCCCAGCATTTT.

The chain recombines TRBV4-2 with TRBJ1-1; 10 bases are a match to TRBD1. The length of the CDR3 is 15 residues. Germline CDR1 LGHNA, CDR2 YNFKEQ. V gave up 0 bases and J gave up 3 bases; unmatched junction bases: 1. The CDR3, as DNA: TGTGCCAGCAGCCAAGATGGGACAGGGGACACTGAAGCTTTCTTT. Amino acids: CASSQDGTGDTEAFF.

V and J are TRBV24-1 and TRBJ2-3; 9 bases agree with TRBD2. CDR3 size: 17 residues. Losses at the gene ends were 5 bases for V and 4 bases for J; bases not matched to a gene: 12. The germline gives CDR1 KGHDR, CDR2 SFDVKD. Here the CDR3 DNA reads TGTGCCACCAGTGGTTCTATAGCGGGAGCGGTCGCAGATACGCAGTATTTT. Amino acids: CATSGSIAGAVADTQYF.

This clonotype has only a few counts. The rearrangement links TRBV7-2 to TRBJ2-3; D not resolved. The V gene's germline CDR1 is SGHTA and CDR2 FQGNSA. The CDR3 runs 16 residues. V was shortened by 5 bases and J by 3 bases, with 18 bases between the two germline ends. The chain's CDR3 is CASSPRGSSLTDTQYF. The DNA of the CDR3 is TGTGCCAGCAGCCCCCGCGGTAGTAGTCTTACAGATACGCAGTATTTT.

V and J are TRBV7-9 and TRBJ1-5; no firm D call. CDR3 length: 14 amino acids. V shed 5 bases and J shed 2 bases, with 10 bases lying between them. Germline assignment: CDR1 SEHNR and CDR2 FQNEAQ (reference sequence). Here the CDR3 reads CASSVGSGNQPQHF. The CDR3 DNA follows: TGTGCCAGCAGCGTAGGTTCCGGCAATCAGCCCCAGCATTTT. The full variable domain, its missing parts supplied by reference TRBV7-9 and TRBJ1-5, is DTGVSQNPRHKITKRGQNVTFRCDPISEHNRLYWYRQTLGQGPEFLTYFQNEAQLEKSRLLSDRFSAERPKGSFSTLEIQRTEQGDSAMYLCASSVGSGNQPQHFGDGTRLSIL.

A few counts support this clonotype. This may come from a read error, since a much larger clone is one base off. The chain carries TRBV4-3 and TRBJ2-1; 9 bases agree with TRBD2. Germline assignment: CDR1 LGHNA and CDR2 YSLEER. J lost 3 bases, V lost 2 bases, and 2 bases had no gene match. The CDR3 extends over 15 amino acids. The CDR3 protein is CASSQRLADYNEQFF. CDR3 DNA sequence: TGCGCCAGCAGCCAACGACTAGCGGACTACAATGAGCAGTTCTTC.

This clonotype was counted a few times. The gene calls are TRBV12-3 or TRBV12-4 and TRBJ1-4; D remains ambiguous. V dropped 5 bases and J dropped 5 bases, with 3 bases sitting between them. CDR3 length: 11 amino acids. This CDR3 reads CASSSNEKLFF. CDR3 nucleotide sequence: TGTGCCAGCAGTAGCAATGAAAAACTGTTTTTT.

This sequence joins TRBV29-1 and TRBJ2-2, with D uncertain. The V gene's germline CDR1 is SQVTM and CDR2 ANQGSEA. There are 15 residues in the CDR3. V lost 6 bases, J lost 6 bases, and 20 bases lay in between. This chain's CDR3 is CSVHLDMGSAGELFF. The DNA of the CDR3 is TGCAGCGTCCACCTTGACATGGGTTCCGCCGGGGAGCTGTTTTTT.

The gene calls are TRBV27 and TRBJ2-2, with 7 bases aligning to TRBD1. V gave up 3 bases and J gave up 3 bases; unmatched junction bases: 4. Germline values: CDR1 MNHEY, CDR2 SMNVEV (reference sequence). This CDR3 is built from 15 residues. Here the CDR3 reads CASSFQGVDTGELFF. The DNA of the CDR3 is TGTGCCAGCAGTTTTCAGGGGGTGGACACCGGGGAGCTGTTTTTT.

J is TRBJ1-1 and V is TRBV29-1, with TRBD1 matching over 10 bases. The CDR3 sequence is 14 residues long. V was pared by 7 bases and J by 4 bases, with 9 bases of the junction left unmatched. CDR1 and CDR2 from the germline V gene are SQVTM and ANQGSEA. The CDR3 nucleotides read TGCAGCGCCACCGGGACAGGGGTTGGCACTGAAGCTTTCTTT. It is translated as CSATGTGVGTEAFF.